One sample yielded the 6 T cell receptor beta chains listed below, sequenced in a study of T cells in Graves' hyperthyroidism and ophthalmopathy. From RNA transcripts, TCR beta CDR3 regions were amplified. Researchers ran a first-round RT-PCR on the TCR CDR3 using the HTBI primer set. TCRdb passed the multiplex PCR reads through MiXCR, listing each CDR3 protein once. The sample records approximately 610,000 distinct CDR3 sequences, 14% to 15% being singletons. The sequenced sample consisted of blood. Receptor source: a woman aged 40 to 50 with Graves' ophthalmopathy.

This clonotype was picked up many times. The chain links TRBV28 to TRBJ2-7; 7 bases are shared with TRBD2. The length of the CDR3 is 16 residues. V was clipped by 0 bases and J by 6 bases; unmatched bases: 11. Per germline, CDR1 MDHEN and CDR2 SYDVKM. CDR3 protein: CASSLWFRGRALEQYF. The CDR3 DNA follows: TGTGCCAGCAGTTTATGGTTCAGAGGGAGGGCCCTCGAGCAGTACTTC.

The chain joins TRBV30 to TRBJ2-2; weak D call: TRBD1 (5 bases). The CDR3 extends over 14 amino acids. With 3 bases removed from V and 8 bases from J, the gap between germline ends came to 16 bases. Per germline, CDR1 GTSNPN and CDR2 SVGIG (reference sequence). CDR3 in DNA: TGTGCCTGGAGGAATCCAGGGATCGGAGGGGAGCTGTTTTTT. Amino acids: CAWRNPGIGGELFF.

This chain links TRBV20-1 with TRBJ2-7; TRBD1 matches at 7 bases. Trimming took 6 bases from V and 0 from J; bases not matched to a gene: 8. This CDR3 contains 14 residues. Germline V CDR1 and CDR2: DFQATT, SNEGSKA (reference sequence). The CDR3 coding sequence is TGCAGTGCGCCACGACAGGGACCCTCCTACGAGCAGTACTTC. This sequence encodes CSAPRQGPSYEQYF.

This clonotype came up many times. The chain is built from TRBV12-3 or TRBV12-4 and TRBJ1-2; D is ambiguous. Deletions cut 6 bases from V and 5 bases from J, with 16 bases between. The CDR3 extends over 14 amino acids. CDR3 sequence (DNA): TGTGCCAGCAGCCCCGCCCAGCCCACTTATGGCTACACCTTC. Protein sequence: CASSPAQPTYGYTF.

Concerning this clonotype: One junction end disagrees with the germline gene, perhaps due to a read error. The chain joins TRBV6-1 to TRBJ2-5; D perhaps matches TRBD2 (5 bases). The CDR3 is 12 residues long. The germline V gene encodes CDR1 MNHNS and CDR2 SASEGT. CDR3 loop: CASRGGWAAQHF. The CDR3 DNA is TGTGCCAGCAGAGGAGGCTGGGCGGCTCAGCACTTC.

The genes are TRBV14 and TRBJ1-1, with a tentative D call TRBD1 (5 bases). CDR1 and CDR2 from the germline V gene are SGHDN and FVKESK. With 8 bases removed from V and 3 bases from J, the gap between germline ends came to 13 bases. The CDR3 has 13 residues. As DNA, the CDR3 is TGTGCCAGCCAACCGGGGGGTGACACTGAAGCTTTCTTT. This sequence encodes CASQPGGDTEAFF.